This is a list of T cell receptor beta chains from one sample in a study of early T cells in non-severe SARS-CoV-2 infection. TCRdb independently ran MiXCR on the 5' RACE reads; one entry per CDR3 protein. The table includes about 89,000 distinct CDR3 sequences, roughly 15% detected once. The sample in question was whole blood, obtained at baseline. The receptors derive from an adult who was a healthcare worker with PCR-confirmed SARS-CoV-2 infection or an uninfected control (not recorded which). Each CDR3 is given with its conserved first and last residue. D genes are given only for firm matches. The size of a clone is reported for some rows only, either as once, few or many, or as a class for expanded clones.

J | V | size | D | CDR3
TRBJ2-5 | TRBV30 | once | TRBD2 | CAWSVTRVSGTGETQYF
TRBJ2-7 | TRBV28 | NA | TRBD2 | CASSPRLAGSYEQYF
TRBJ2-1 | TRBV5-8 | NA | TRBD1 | CASSQAGGPLYNEQFF
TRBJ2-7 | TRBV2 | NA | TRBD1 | CASRMDRGQVEQYF
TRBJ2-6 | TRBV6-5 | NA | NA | CASSSRGGNRKTGANVLTF
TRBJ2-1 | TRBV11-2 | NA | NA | CASSLDPGRNEQFF
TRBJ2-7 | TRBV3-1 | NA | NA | CASSQVSEGRNEQYF
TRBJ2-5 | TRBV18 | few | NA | CASSPQLEETQYF
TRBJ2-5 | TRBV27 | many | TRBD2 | CASRRTSGRETQYF
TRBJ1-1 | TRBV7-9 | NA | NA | CASSFKAPEAFF